This TCR beta chain was captured by sequencing in a study of T cell responses to AZD1222 COVID-19 vaccine. For this clone: The antigen is undetermined.

Study conclusions and caveats: None of the repertoires were sampled until the peak T cell response had passed. With dominance at 160-218 and 743-854, vaccine-associated CD4 TCRs spanned spike. Reportedly, nearly half the spike-specific TCRs target unmutated variant regions.

Method: immunoSEQ multiplex PCR; TCRdb's copy keeps in-frame clones and lacks some. The sample yields approximately 140,000 clones, approximately 93% seen once. The CDR3 extends over 13 amino acids. V lost 9 bases and J 2 bases, leaving 11 bases between the germline ends. CDR1 and CDR2 from the germline V gene are KGHDR and SFDVKD. V and J are TRBV24-1 and TRBJ2-3, with D perhaps matching TRBD1 (6 bases). Sequencing used peripheral blood, obtained on day 0 of MenACWY control vaccination. This clonotype originated in an adult in good health. The DNA for the CDR3 is TGTGCCACCCTCAACAGGGACACAGATACGCAGTATTTT. It is translated as CATLNRDTDTQYF.